This T cell receptor beta chain was documented in a study of sequential checkpoint blockade in melanoma. In the study overall: Arm A got nivolumab then ipilimumab; arm B the reverse, 1:1.

Assay: immunoSEQ multiplex PCR; the TCRdb copy retains only in-frame clones and omits some. Here the sample spans approximately 28,000 clones, roughly 91% being singletons. Treatment here: randomized to nivolumab then ipilimumab (arm A) or the reverse (arm B). DNA-damaging chemotherapy had not been given to any patient beforehand. From thawed PBMCs, live CD3+CD8+ cells negative for CD19 and CD56 were sorted. This TCR derives from a human donor with melanoma. This sample comprised CD8+ T cells sorted from blood (inferred from file names), obtained from a patient given nivolumab and ipilimumab in sequence.

CDR3 nucleotides: TGCAGCGTTGTGGGGGGACAGGGGGCGGGCGTCTCCTACGAGCAGTACTTC. The encoded protein is CSVVGGQGAGVSYEQYF. The chain couples TRBV29-1 to TRBJ2-7; the match to TRBD1 covers 12 bases. This CDR3 has 17 amino acids. Germline CDR1 and CDR2: SQVTM and ANQGSEA. J was trimmed by 0 bases and V by 4 bases; bases with no gene match: 10.